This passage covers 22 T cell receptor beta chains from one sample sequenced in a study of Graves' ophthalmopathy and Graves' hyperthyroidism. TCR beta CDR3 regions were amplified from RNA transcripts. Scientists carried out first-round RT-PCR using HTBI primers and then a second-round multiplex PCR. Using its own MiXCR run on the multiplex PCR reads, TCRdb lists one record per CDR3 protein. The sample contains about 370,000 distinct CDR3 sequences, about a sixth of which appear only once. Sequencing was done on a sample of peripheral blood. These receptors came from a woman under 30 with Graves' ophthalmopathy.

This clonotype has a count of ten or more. The CDR3 region has the DNA TGTGCCAGCAGGTGGGGGCGGTTGAATTCACCCCTCCACTTT. As protein: CASRWGRLNSPLHF. V gene TRBV28 combines with J gene TRBJ1-6; possible D gene TRBD1, 6 bases. CDR1 MDHEN and CDR2 SYDVKM come from the germline V gene. The V end was cut by 6 bases, the J end by 7 bases, with 13 bases between. The CDR3 extends over 14 amino acids.

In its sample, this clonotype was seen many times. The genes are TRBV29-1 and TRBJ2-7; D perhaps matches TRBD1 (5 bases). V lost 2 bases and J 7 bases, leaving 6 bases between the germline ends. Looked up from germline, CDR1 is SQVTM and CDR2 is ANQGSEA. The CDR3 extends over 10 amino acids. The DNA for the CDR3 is TGCAGCGTTGAACAGGGAGAGCAGTACTTC. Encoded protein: CSVEQGEQYF.

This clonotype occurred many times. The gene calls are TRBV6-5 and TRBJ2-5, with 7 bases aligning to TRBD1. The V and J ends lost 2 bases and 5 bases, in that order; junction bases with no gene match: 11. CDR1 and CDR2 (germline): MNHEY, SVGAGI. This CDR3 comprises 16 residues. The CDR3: CASSYVTGVVGETQYF. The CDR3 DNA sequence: TGTGCCAGCAGTTACGTCACAGGGGTGGTAGGGGAGACCCAGTACTTC.

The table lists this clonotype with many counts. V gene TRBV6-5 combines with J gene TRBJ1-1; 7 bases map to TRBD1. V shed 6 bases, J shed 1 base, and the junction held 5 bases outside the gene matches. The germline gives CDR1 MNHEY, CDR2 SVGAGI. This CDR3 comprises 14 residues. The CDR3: CASSHRGENTEAFF. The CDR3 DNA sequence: TGTGCCAGCAGCCACAGGGGAGAGAACACTGAAGCTTTCTTT.

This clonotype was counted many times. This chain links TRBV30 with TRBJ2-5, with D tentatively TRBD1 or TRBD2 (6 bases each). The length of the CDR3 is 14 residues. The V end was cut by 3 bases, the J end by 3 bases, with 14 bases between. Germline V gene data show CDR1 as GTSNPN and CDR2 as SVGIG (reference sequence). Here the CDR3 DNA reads TGTGCCTGGAGGGACGACGGGGGCAAAGAGACCCAGTACTTC. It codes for CAWRDDGGKETQYF.

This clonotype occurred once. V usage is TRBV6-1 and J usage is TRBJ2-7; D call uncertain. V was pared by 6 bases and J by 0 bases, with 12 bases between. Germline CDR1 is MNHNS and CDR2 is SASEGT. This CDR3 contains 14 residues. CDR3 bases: TGTGCCAGCAGGAATCAGGTTAGCTCCTACGAGCAGTACTTC. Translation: CASRNQVSSYEQYF.

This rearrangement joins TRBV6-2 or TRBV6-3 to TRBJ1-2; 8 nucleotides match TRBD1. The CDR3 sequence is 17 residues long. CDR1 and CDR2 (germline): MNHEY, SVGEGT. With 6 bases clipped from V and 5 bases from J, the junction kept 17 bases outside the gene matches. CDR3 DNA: TGTGCCAGCAGCCCCCGTCGGACAGGGACAGTACATTATGGCTACACCTTC. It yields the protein CASSPRRTGTVHYGYTF.

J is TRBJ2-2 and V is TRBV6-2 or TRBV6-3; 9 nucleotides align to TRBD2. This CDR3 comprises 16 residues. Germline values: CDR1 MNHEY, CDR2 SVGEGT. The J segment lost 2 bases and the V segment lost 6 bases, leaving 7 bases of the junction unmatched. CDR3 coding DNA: TGTGCCAGCAGAGTGAGCGGGAGGACTAACACCGGGGAGCTGTTTTTT. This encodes CASRVSGRTNTGELFF.

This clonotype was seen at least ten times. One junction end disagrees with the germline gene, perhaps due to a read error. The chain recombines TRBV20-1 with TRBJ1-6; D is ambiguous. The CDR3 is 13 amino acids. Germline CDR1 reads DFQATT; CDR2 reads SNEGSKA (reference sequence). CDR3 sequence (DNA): TGCAGTTCTAGACCAGGCCATAATTCACCCCTCCACTTT. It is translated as CSSRPGHNSPLHF.

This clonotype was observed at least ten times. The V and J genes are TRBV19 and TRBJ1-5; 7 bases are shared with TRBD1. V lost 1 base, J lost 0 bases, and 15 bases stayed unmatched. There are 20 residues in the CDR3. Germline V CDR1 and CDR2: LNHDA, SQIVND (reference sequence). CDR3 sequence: CASSIALDRTFPLSNQPQHF. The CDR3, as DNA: TGTGCCAGTAGTATAGCTTTGGACAGGACTTTTCCTCTTAGCAATCAGCCCCAGCATTTT.

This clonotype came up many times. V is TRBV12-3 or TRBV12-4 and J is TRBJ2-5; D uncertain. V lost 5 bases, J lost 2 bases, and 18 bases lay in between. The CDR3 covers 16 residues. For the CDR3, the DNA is TGTGCCAGCAGTGATGAAGCCGGCAGGCGGCAAGAGACCCAGTACTTC. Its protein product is CASSDEAGRRQETQYF.

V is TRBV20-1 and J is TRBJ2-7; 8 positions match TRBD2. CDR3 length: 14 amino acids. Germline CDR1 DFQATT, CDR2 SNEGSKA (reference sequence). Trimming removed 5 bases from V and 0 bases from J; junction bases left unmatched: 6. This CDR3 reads CSAPGGGSSYEQYF. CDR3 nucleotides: TGCAGTGCTCCGGGGGGGGGTAGCTCCTACGAGCAGTACTTC.

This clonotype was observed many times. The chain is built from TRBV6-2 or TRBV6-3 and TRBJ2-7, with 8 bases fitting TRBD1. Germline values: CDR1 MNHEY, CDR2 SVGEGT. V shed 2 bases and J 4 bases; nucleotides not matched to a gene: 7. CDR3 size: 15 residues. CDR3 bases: TGTGCCAGCAGTTACCTAGCGCGACAGGGGTACGAGCAGTACTTC. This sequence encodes CASSYLARQGYEQYF.

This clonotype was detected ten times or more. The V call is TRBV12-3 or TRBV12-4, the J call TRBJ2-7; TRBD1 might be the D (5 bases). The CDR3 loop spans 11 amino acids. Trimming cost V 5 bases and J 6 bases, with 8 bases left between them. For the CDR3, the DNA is TGTGCCAGCAGTAGGGGTACCGAGCAGTACTTC. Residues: CASSRGTEQYF.

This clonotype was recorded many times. The CDR3 here is CASSQVKASSYNSPLHF. DNA of the CDR3: TGCGCCAGCAGCCAAGTGAAGGCGAGCTCCTATAATTCACCCCTCCACTTT. The V gene is TRBV4-3, the J gene TRBJ1-6; D unclear. CDR3 length equals 17 residues. V shed 1 base and J shed 0 bases, with 10 bases lying between them. Germline CDR1 and CDR2: LGHNA and YSLEER.

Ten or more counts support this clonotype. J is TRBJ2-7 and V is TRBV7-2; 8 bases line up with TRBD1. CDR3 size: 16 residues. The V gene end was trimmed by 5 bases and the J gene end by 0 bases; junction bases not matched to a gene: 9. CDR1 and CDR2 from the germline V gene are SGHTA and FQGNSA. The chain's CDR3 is CASSPSWDRSSYEQYF. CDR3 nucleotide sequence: TGTGCCAGCAGCCCCTCGTGGGACAGGAGCTCCTACGAGCAGTACTTC.

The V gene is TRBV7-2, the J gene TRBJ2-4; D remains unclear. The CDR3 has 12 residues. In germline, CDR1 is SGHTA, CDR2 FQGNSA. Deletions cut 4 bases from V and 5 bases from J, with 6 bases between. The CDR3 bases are TGTGCCAGCAGCTCCAACGAAAACATTCAGTACTTC. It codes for CASSSNENIQYF.

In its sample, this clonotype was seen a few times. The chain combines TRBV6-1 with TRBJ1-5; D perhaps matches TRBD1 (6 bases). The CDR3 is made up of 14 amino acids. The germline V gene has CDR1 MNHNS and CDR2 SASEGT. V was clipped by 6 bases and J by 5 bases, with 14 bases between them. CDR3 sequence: CASRKQGIYQPQHF. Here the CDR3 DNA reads TGTGCCAGCAGAAAACAGGGTATCTATCAGCCCCAGCATTTT.

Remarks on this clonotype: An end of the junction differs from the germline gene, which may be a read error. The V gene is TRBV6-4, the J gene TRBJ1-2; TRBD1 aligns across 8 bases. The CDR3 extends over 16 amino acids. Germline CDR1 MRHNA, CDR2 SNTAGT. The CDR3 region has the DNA TGTGCCAGCAGGGACTACGGGACAGGAAGGGGGTATGGCTACACCTTC. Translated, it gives CASRDYGTGRGYGYTF.

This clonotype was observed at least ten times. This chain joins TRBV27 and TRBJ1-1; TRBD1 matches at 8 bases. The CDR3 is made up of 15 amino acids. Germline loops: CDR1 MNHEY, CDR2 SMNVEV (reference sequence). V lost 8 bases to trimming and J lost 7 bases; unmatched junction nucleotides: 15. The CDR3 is CASFDPRGLYLEAFF. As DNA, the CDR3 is TGTGCCAGCTTTGACCCCAGGGGGCTTTACCTTGAAGCTTTCTTT.

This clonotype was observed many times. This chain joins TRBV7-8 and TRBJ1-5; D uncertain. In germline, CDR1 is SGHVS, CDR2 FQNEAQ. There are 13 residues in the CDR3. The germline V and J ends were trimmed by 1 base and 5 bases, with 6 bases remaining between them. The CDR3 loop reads CASSLVRDQPQHF. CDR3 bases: TGTGCCAGCAGCTTAGTGAGGGATCAGCCCCAGCATTTT.

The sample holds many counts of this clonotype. The CDR3 is CASRTQETQYF. CDR3 nucleotide sequence: TGTGCCAGCAGGACCCAGGAGACCCAGTACTTC. This sequence joins TRBV12-3 or TRBV12-4 and TRBJ2-5; unclear D gene. The CDR3 consists of 11 residues. Between the trimmed V and J ends, which lost 6 bases and 5 bases, there was a span of 7 bases.